The entry below gives a single T cell receptor (beta chain) sequence along with its context. Sequencing was performed with immunoSEQ multiplex PCR; in TCRdb, only in-frame clones are kept and a portion is missing. The sample includes around 94,000 clones, 93% of them seen just once. This entry belongs to a study of control samples from healthy donors and cancer patients. Germline V lookup: CDR1 SGHRS, CDR2 YFSETQ. There are 18 residues in the CDR3. With V trimmed by 4 bases and J by 6 bases, 12 bases remained unmatched. The sample was blood. The V and J genes are TRBV5-1 and TRBJ2-1, with 14 bases that match TRBD2. The TCR comes from a woman aged 25 to 39 in good health. The CDR3 DNA sequence: TGCGCCAGCAGCCCCCGCACCCCGACTAGCGGGGGGGCCAATGAGCAGTTCTTC. It translates to CASSPRTPTSGGANEQFF.